This TCR beta chain originates from a study of blood T cell repertoires in COVID-19. Looking at the study overall: Acute-phase and convalescent COVID-19 samples originated in the United States, Italy and Spain. In each case, the material was cDNA or gDNA derived from T cells, B-cell-depleted T cells, or PBMCs.

Method: immunoSEQ multiplex PCR; TCRdb's copy keeps in-frame clones and lacks some. The top ten hold roughly 3.2% of the sample, which has 470,000 or so clones, 70% to 90% seen once. The CDR3 covers 16 residues. Trimming stripped 5 bases from V and 4 bases from J, with 18 bases between. The germline V gene has CDR1 SEHNR and CDR2 FQNEAQ (reference sequence). The chain combines TRBV7-9 with TRBJ1-5; possible D gene TRBD1, 5 bases. The sample was peripheral blood. This clonotype was sampled from a human donor in a cohort sampled during active COVID-19. CDR3 amino acids: CASSPGGAGVNQPQHF. The DNA of the CDR3 is TGTGCCAGCAGCCCTGGAGGAGCGGGGGTTAATCAGCCCCAGCATTTT.